Below, 6 T cell receptor beta chains from the same sample are listed, as sequenced in a study of naive CD8 T cells in extremely preterm neonates. Broader study findings: Relative to older groups, preterm infants had shorter, less trimmed CDR3s with fewer N additions.

Assay: immunoSEQ multiplex PCR; the TCRdb copy retains only in-frame clones and omits some. The sample consists of around 23,000 clones, 88% of them appearing once. Preterm samples came from extremely preterm deliveries at roughly 21-28 weeks. For these TCRs, the target antigens are not known. Sample: naive CD8+ T cells from cord blood. These receptors were collected from a boy who was born preterm.

The rearrangement uses TRBV7-3 and TRBJ1-5, with D perhaps matching TRBD1 (5 bases). The CDR3 is 13 residues long. The germline V gene has CDR1 SGHTA and CDR2 FQGTGA. V lost 0 bases and J lost 6, with 6 bases in between. CDR3 sequence: CASSLTGGQPQHF. The CDR3 DNA sequence: TGTGCCAGCAGCTTAACGGGGGGTCAGCCCCAGCATTTT.

CDR3 nucleotide sequence: TGCGCCAGCAGCCAAGATAGCGGGGGGGCTTCCAACATTCAGTACTTC. Protein product: CASSQDSGGASNIQYF. The genes are TRBV4-3 and TRBJ2-4, with 11 bases fitting TRBD2. Losses at the gene ends were 0 bases for V and 7 bases for J; bases not matched to a gene: 5. This CDR3 has 16 amino acids. The germline CDR1 and CDR2 sequences are LGHNA and YSLEER.

The chain employs TRBV4-2 and TRBJ1-1; tentatively, D is TRBD1 (5 bases). The germline V gene has CDR1 LGHNA and CDR2 YNFKEQ. The V gene lost 0 bases and the J gene lost 5 bases, with 7 bases spanning the gap. The CDR3 sequence is 13 residues long. The chain's CDR3 is CASSQEGQTEAFF. The CDR3 bases are TGTGCCAGCAGCCAAGAGGGGCAGACTGAAGCTTTCTTT.

This clone was seen just once. This sample includes further DNA sequences coding for the same CDR3. The gene calls are TRBV11-2 and TRBJ1-2; no firm D call. V lost 5 bases and J 0 bases, leaving 7 bases between the germline ends. This CDR3 has 13 residues. CDR1 SGHAT and CDR2 FQNNGV come from the germline V gene. This chain's CDR3 is CASSLGTNYGYTF. As DNA, the CDR3 is TGTGCCAGCAGCCTGGGGACTAACTATGGCTACACCTTC. Looking up the rest from reference TRBV11-2 and TRBJ1-2 gives the full variable domain: EAGVAQSPRYKIIEKRQSVAFWCNPISGHATLYWYQQILGQGPKLLIQFQNNGVVDDSQLPKDRFSAERLKGVDSTLKIQPAKLEDSAVYLCASSLGTNYGYTFGSGTRLTVV.

The rearrangement uses TRBV4-2 and TRBJ2-1; 12 bases match TRBD2. The CDR3 spans 17 residues. V shed 0 bases and J 4 bases; nucleotides not matched to a gene: 4. Germline CDR1 LGHNA, CDR2 YNFKEQ. Written as DNA, the CDR3 is TGTGCCAGCAGCCAAGAACCTAGCGGGGGGGCTTACAATGAGCAGTTCTTC. Its protein product is CASSQEPSGGAYNEQFF.

The genes are TRBV9 and TRBJ2-3; TRBD1 agrees at 9 bases. V shed 4 bases, J shed 1 base, and the junction held 4 bases outside the gene matches. Germline V CDR1 and CDR2: SGDLS, YYNGEE. The CDR3 covers 15 residues. CDR3 sequence: CASSPRTGGTDTQYF. The CDR3 bases are TGTGCCAGCAGCCCCCGGACAGGGGGCACAGATACGCAGTATTTT.